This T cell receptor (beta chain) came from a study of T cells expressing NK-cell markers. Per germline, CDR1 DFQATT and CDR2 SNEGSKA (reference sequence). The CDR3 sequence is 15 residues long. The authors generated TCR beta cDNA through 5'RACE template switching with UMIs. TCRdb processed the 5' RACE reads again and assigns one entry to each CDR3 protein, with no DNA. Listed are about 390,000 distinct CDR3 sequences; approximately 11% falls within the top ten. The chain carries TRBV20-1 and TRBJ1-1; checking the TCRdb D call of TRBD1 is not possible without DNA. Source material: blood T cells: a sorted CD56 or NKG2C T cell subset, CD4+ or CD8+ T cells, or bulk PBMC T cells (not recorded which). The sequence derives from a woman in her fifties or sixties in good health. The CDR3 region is CSARLPVAGRTEAFF.